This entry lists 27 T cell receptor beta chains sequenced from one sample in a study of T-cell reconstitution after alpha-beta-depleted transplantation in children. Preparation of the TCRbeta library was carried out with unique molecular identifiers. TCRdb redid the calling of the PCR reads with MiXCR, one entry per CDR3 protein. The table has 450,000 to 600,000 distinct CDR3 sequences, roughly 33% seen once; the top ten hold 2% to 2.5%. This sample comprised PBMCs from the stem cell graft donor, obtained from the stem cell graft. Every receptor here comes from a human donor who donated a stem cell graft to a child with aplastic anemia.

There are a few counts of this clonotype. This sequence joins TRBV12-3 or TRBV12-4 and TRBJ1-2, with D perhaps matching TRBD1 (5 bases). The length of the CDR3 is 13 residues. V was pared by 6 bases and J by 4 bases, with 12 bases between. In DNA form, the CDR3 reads TGTGCCAGCAGGACGGACGGGGCCTATGGCTACACCTTC. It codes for CASRTDGAYGYTF.

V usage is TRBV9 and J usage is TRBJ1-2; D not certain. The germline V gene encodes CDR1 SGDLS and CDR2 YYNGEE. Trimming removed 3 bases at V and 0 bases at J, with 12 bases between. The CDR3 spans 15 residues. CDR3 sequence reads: CASSAPERANYGYTF. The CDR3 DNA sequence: TGTGCCAGCAGCGCGCCAGAGAGAGCTAACTATGGCTACACCTTC.

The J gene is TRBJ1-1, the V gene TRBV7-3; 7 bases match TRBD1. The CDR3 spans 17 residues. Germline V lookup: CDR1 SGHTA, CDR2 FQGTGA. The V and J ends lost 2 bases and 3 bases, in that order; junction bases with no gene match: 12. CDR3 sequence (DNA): TGTGCCAGCAGCTTAGGTCCTCGTACAGGGGCGGACACTGAAGCTTTCTTT. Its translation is CASSLGPRTGADTEAFF.

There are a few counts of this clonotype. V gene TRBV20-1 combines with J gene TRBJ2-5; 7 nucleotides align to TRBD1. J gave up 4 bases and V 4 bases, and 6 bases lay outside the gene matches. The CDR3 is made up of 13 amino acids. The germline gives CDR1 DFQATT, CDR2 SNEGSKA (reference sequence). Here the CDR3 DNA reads TGCAGTGCTATCGACAGGGTGGGAGAGACCCAGTACTTC. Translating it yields CSAIDRVGETQYF.

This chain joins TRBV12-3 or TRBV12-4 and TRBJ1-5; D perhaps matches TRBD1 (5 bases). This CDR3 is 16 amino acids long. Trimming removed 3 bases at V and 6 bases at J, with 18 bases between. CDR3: CASSFGAMFGSQPQHF. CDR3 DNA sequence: TGTGCCAGCAGTTTCGGGGCCATGTTCGGCAGTCAGCCCCAGCATTTT.

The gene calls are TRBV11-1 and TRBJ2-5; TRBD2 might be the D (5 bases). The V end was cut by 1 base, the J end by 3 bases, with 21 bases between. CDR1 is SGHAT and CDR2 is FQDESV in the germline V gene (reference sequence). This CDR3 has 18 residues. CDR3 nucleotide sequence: TGTGCCAGCAGCTTAGGATTTGCGGCGGGCGGAGCAGAAGAGACCCAGTACTTC. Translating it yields CASSLGFAAGGAEETQYF.

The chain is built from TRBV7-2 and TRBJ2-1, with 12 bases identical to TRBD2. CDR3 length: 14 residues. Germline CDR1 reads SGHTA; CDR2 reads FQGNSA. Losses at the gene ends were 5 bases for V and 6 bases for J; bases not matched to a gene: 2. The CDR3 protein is CASSPSGRANEQFF. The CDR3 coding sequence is TGTGCCAGCAGCCCTAGCGGGAGGGCCAATGAGCAGTTCTTC.

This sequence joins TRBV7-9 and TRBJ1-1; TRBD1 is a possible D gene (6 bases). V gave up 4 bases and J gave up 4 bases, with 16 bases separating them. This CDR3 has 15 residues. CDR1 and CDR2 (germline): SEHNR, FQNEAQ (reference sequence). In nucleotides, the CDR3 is TGTGCCAGCAGCTCACAGGGAACTTGGTTCACTGAAGCTTTCTTT. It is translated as CASSSQGTWFTEAFF.

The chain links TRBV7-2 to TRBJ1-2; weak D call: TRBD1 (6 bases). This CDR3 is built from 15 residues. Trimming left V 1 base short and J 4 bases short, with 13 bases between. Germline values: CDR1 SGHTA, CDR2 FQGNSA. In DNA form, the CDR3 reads TGTGCCAGCAGCTTAGGGGGCACAGGGCCCTATGGCTACACCTTC. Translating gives CASSLGGTGPYGYTF.

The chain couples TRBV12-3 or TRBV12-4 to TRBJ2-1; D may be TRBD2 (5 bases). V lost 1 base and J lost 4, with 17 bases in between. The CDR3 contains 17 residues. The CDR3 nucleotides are TGTGCCAGCAGTTTAGTATTCGTGGGAGTTCAATACAATGAGCAGTTCTTC. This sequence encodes CASSLVFVGVQYNEQFF.

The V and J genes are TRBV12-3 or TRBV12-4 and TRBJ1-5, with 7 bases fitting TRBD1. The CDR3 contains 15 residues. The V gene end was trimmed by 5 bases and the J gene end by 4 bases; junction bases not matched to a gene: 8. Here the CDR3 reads CASSQQGPENQPQHF. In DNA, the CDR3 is TGTGCCAGCAGTCAACAGGGGCCGGAGAATCAGCCCCAGCATTTT.

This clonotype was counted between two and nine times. The CDR3 spells CASTSGGGNQPQHF. The CDR3 DNA is TGTGCCAGCACCTCAGGGGGGGGCAATCAGCCCCAGCATTTT. The chain recombines TRBV6-5 with TRBJ1-5; TRBD1 matches at 7 bases. Unmatched junction bases numbered 5, after V lost 7 bases and J lost 2 bases. CDR1 and CDR2 from the germline V gene are MNHEY and SVGAGI. The CDR3 contains 14 residues.

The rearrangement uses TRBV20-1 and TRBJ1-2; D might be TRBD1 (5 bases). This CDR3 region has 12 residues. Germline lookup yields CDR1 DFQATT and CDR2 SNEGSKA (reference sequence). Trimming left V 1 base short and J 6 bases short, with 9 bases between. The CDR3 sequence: CSARVGRDGYTF. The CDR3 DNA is TGCAGTGCTAGAGTTGGCAGGGATGGCTACACCTTC.

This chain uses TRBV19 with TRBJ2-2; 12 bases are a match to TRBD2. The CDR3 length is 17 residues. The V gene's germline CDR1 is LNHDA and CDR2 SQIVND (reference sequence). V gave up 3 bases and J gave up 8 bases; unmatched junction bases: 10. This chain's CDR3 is CASSMPKASGRAGELFF. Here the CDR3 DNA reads TGTGCCAGTAGTATGCCCAAGGCTAGCGGGAGGGCGGGGGAGCTGTTTTTT.

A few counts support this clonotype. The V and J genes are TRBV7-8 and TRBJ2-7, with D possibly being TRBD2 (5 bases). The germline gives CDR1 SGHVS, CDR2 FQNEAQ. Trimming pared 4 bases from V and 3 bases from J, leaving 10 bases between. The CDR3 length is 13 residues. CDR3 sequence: CASSWTRNYEQYF. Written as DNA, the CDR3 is TGTGCCAGCAGCTGGACTCGCAACTACGAGCAGTACTTC.

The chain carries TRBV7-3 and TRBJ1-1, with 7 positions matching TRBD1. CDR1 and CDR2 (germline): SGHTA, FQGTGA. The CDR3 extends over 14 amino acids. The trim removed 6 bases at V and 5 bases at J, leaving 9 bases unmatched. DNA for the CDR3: TGTGCCAGCAGTCGTGACCGACAGGGAACTGAAGCTTTCTTT. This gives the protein CASSRDRQGTEAFF.

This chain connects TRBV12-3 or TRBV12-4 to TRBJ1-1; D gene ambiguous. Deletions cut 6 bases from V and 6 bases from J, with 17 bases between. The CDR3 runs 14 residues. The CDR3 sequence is CASSTVPEGSEAFF. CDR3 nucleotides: TGTGCCAGCAGCACCGTTCCCGAAGGATCTGAAGCTTTCTTT.

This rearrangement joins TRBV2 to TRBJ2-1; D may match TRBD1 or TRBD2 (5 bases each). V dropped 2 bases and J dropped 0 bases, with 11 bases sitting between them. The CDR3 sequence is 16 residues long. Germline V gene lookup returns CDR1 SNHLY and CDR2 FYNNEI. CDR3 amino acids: CASSEFYGTSYNEQFF. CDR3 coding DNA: TGTGCCAGCAGTGAATTTTACGGGACCTCCTACAATGAGCAGTTCTTC.

The CDR3 region has the DNA TGTGCCAGCAGTTTAGGTGGGGGGGCTGGTGGCTACACCTTC. This encodes CASSLGGGAGGYTF. The genes are TRBV12-3 or TRBV12-4 and TRBJ1-2; D is possibly TRBD1 (6 bases). The CDR3 is made up of 14 amino acids. The ends were cut back, 1 base at V and 7 bases at J, with 13 bases in the middle.

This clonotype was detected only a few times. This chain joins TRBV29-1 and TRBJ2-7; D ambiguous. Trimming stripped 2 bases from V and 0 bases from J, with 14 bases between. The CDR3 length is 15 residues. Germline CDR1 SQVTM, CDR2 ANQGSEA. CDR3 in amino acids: CSVETAEKSSYEQYF. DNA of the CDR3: TGCAGCGTTGAAACAGCTGAAAAGAGCTCCTACGAGCAGTACTTC.

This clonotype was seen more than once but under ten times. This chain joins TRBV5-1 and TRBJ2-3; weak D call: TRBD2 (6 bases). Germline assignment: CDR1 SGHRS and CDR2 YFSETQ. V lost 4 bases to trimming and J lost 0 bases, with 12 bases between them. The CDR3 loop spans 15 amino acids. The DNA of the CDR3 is TGCGCCAGCAGCCGGCAGCGGGCCAGCACAGATACGCAGTATTTT. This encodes CASSRQRASTDTQYF.

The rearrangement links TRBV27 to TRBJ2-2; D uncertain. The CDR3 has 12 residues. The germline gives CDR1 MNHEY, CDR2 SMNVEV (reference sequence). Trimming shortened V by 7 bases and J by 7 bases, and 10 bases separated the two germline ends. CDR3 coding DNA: TGTGCCAGCATTGAATTGGACGGGGAGCTGTTTTTT. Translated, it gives CASIELDGELFF.

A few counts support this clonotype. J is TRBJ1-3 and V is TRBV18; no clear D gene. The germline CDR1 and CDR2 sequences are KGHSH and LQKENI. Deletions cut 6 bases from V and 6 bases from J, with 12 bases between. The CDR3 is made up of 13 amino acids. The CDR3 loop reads CASSKELANTIYF. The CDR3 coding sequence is TGTGCCAGCTCTAAGGAATTGGCAAACACCATATATTTT. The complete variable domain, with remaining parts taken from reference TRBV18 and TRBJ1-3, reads NAGVMQNPRHLVRRRGQEARLRCSPMKGHSHVYWYRQLPEEGLKFMVYLQKENIIDESGMPKERFSAEFPKEGPSILRIQQVVRGDSAAYFCASSKELANTIYFGEGSWLTVV.

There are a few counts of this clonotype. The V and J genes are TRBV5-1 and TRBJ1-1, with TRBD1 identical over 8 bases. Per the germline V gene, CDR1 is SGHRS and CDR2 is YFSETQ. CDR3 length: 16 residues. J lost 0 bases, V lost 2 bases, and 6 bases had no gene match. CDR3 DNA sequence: TGCGCCAGCAGCTTTAGGACAGGGTCAATGAACACTGAAGCTTTCTTT. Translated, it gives CASSFRTGSMNTEAFF.

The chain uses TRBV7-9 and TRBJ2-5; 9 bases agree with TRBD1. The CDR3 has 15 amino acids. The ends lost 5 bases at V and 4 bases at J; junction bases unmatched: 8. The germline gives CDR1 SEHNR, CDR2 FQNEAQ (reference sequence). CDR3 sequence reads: CASSNPGTGIETQYF. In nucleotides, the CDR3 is TGTGCCAGCAGCAACCCCGGGACAGGGATAGAGACCCAGTACTTC.

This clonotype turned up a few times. CDR3 residues: CASSLLADKKETQYF. CDR3 coding DNA: TGTGCCAGCAGCTTACTAGCGGACAAGAAAGAGACCCAGTACTTC. J is TRBJ2-5 and V is TRBV7-6; 7 nucleotides agree with TRBD2. CDR1 is SGHVS, CDR2 FNYEAQ, per germline. The CDR3 extends over 15 amino acids. Trimming cost V 2 bases and J 3 bases; bases outside gene matches: 6.

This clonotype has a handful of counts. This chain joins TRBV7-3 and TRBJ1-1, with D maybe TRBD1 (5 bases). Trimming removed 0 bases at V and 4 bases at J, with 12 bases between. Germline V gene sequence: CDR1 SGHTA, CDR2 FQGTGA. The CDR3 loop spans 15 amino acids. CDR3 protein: CASSLTGAMGTEAFF. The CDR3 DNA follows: TGTGCCAGCAGCTTAACCGGGGCGATGGGCACTGAAGCTTTCTTT.